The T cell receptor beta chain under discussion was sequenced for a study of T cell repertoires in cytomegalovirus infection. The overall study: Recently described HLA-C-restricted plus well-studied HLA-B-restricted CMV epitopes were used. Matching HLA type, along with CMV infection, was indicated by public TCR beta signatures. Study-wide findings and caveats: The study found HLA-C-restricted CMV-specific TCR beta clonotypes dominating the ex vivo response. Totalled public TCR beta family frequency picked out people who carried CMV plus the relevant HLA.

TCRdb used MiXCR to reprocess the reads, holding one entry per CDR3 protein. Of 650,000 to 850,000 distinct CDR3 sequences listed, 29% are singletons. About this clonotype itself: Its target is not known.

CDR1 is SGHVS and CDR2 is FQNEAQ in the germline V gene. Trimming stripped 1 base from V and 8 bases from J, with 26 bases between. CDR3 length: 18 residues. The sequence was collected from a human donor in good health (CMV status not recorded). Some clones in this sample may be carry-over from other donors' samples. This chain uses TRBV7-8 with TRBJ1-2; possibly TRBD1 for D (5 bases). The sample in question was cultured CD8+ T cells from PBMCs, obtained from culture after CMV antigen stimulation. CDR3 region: CASSLGLQGHATDLGYTF. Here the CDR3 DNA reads TGTGCCAGCAGCTTAGGGTTGCAGGGTCACGCAACCGACCTAGGCTACACCTTC.